This TCR beta chain was sequenced in a study of cytomegalovirus exposure and HLA in healthy donors. The CDR3 length is 15 residues. Unmatched junction bases numbered 12, after V lost 2 bases and J lost 9 bases. Germline assignment: CDR1 GTSNPN and CDR2 SVGIG (reference sequence). Sequencing used immunoSEQ multiplex PCR; TCRdb keeps in-frame clones, though not all of them. The table shows 100,000 to 150,000 clones, with roughly 90% occurring only once. Study-level points and caveats: The authors enumerated 150 to 200 TCR beta chains as linked to cytomegalovirus.

It was the approximately 110-subject validation cohort, separate from the 666-subject first cohort, to which the donors belonged. Worth noting for this clone: The target antigen is unknown.

The clonotype was recovered from a woman aged 18-35 years in good health and CMV-seronegative. Material for sequencing was PBMCs. The chain carries TRBV30 and TRBJ2-1, with TRBD2 identical over 8 bases. The CDR3 reads CAWSPLSGSVSEQFF. CDR3 bases: TGTGCCTGGAGTCCCCTGAGCGGGAGTGTCAGTGAGCAGTTCTTC.